One sample yielded the 3 T cell receptor beta chains listed below, sequenced in a study of T cell repertoires in cytomegalovirus infection. One entry per CDR3 protein results from TCRdb running MiXCR on the reads. The sample includes 900,000 to 950,000 distinct CDR3 sequences, roughly 30% seen only once; the top ten take under 15%. Antigens for these TCRs are unknown. The material was cultured CD8+ T cells from PBMCs, obtained from culture after CMV antigen stimulation. Receptors originate from a human donor in good health (CMV status not recorded). Some clones in this sample may be carry-over from other donors' samples.

This clonotype was counted between two and nine times. V is TRBV9 and J is TRBJ2-4; a weak D match, TRBD1 (5 bases). Trimming removed 0 bases from V and 8 bases from J, with 15 bases in between. The CDR3 extends over 15 amino acids. Germline CDR1 SGDLS, CDR2 YYNGEE. The CDR3 reads CASSVVGRVGDIQYF. The CDR3 region has the DNA TGTGCCAGCAGCGTAGTAGGCAGGGTAGGGGACATTCAGTACTTC. Supplemented by reference TRBV9 and TRBJ2-4, the full variable domain reads DSGVTQTPKHLITATGQRVTLRCSPRSGDLSVYWYQQSLDQGLQFLIQYYNGEERAKGNILERFSAQQFPDLHSELNLSSLELGDSALYFCASSVVGRVGDIQYFGAGTRLSVL.

This clonotype was detected ten times or more. The CDR3 sequence is CASSQSGQDIALAKNIQYF. The CDR3 nucleotides read TGTGCCAGCAGCCAATCGGGACAGGACATAGCGCTAGCCAAAAACATTCAGTACTTC. The genes are TRBV7-8 and TRBJ2-4, with 8 bases that match TRBD1. V shed 5 bases, J shed 0 bases, and the junction held 15 bases outside the gene matches. CDR3 length: 19 residues. CDR1 and CDR2 (germline): SGHVS, FQNEAQ.

This chain links TRBV4-3 with TRBJ1-1; tentative D call: TRBD1 (5 bases). V was clipped by 1 base and J by 0 bases, with 9 bases between them. CDR1 and CDR2 (germline): LGHNA, YSLEER. CDR3 length: 15 residues. The CDR3 region is CASSQGWGMNTEAFF. In nucleotides, the CDR3 is TGCGCCAGCAGCCAAGGTTGGGGGATGAACACTGAAGCTTTCTTT.